A selection of T cell receptor beta chains follows, all from one sample in a study of T cell responses to AZD1222 COVID-19 vaccine. Sequenced by immunoSEQ multiplex PCR; TCRdb stores in-frame clones only, minus some. The sample shows some 140,000 clones, 80% to 90% of them seen only once. The sample here was peripheral blood, taken 28 days after the second AZD1222 dose. These receptors all stem from an adult who received the AZD1222 COVID-19 vaccine. Both conserved end residues are part of each CDR3.

>TRBJ1-6|TRBV9
CASSVGEGRNSPLHF
>TRBJ1-6|TRBV25-1
CASSEGGNYNSPLHF
>TRBJ2-1|TRBV14
CASSQVRITSGSNEQFF
>TRBJ1-5|TRBV4-3
CASSQEVGQPQHF
>TRBJ1-1|TRBV6-1
CASSVGQGVTEAFF
>TRBJ2-5|TRBV19
CASSIDIEETQYF
>TRBJ1-6|TRBV2
CASSESGPENSPLHF
>TRBJ1-1|TRBV7-9
CAEQQGARTEAFF
>TRBJ2-2|TRBV5-1
CASSLGPDTGELFF
>TRBJ2-7|TRBV10-3
CAISESLAWEQYF
>TRBJ1-2|TRBV11-2
CASSLENYGYTF
>TRBJ2-3|TRBV18
CASSVSDTQYF
>TRBJ1-2|TRBV6-5
CASSYGAQVSYGYTF
>TRBJ2-1|TRBV18
CASSPSRGHYNEQFF
>TRBJ2-2|TRBV5-1
CASSLGQTGELFF
>TRBJ1-1|TRBV5-5
CASSSFVPNTEAFF
>TRBJ1-4|TRBV6-5
CASSRGRAGEKLFF
>TRBJ2-5|TRBV3-1/TRBV3-2
CASSQDRQSQETQYF
>TRBJ1-4|TRBV7-2
CASSLQGTNEKLFF
>TRBJ1-5|TRBV27
CASKLRWEVRDQPQHF
>TRBJ1-3|TRBV7-9
CASSFSLANSGNTIYF
>TRBJ1-3|TRBV11-2
CASSSPASGNTIYF
>TRBJ2-1|TRBV5-1
CASSLVGGADNEQFF
>TRBJ2-3|TRBV10-2
CASSEWGGSTGTDTQYF
>TRBJ1-3|TRBV21-1
CASSKVSTRDRPISGNTIYF
>TRBJ1-5|TRBV11-2
CASSLEPGAGAQHF
>TRBJ1-4|TRBV3-1/TRBV3-2
CASSPWGARANEKLFF
>TRBJ2-3|TRBV7-8
CASSPNLDTQYF
>TRBJ1-1|TRBV10-3
CAISEVRAEAFF
>TRBJ1-3|TRBV5-1
CASRLQSSGNTIYF
>TRBJ1-5|TRBV5-1
CASSLDRVKSNQPQHF
>TRBJ1-5|TRBV19
CASSIGPRTAGQPQHF
>TRBJ2-5|TRBV3-1/TRBV3-2
CASSQETGLRKTQYF
>TRBJ1-1|TRBV7-8
CASSLATVTNTEAFF
>TRBJ2-7|TRBV28
CASSSQALTTGEQYF
>TRBJ1-3|TRBV5-5
CASSFRGLGNTIYF
>TRBJ2-3|TRBV2
CASSDSSPRNTQYF
>TRBJ1-3|TRBV9
CASSEGPGTLYF
>TRBJ2-2|TRBV19
CASMKLQDNLNTGELFF
>TRBJ2-7|TRBV25-1
CASNRGQDEQYF
>TRBJ2-3|TRBV11-2
CASTLAGVSDTQYF